Described below is a single T cell receptor beta chain sequence and its context. The antigen remains unidentified. The data belong to a study of blood T cells in healthy people across ages. Study-wide results and limits: The CMV status of each donor remained undetermined, and this could have confounded shifts in expanded clonotypes.

Trimming took 4 bases from V and 6 from J; bases not matched to a gene: 7. CDR1 is DFQATT and CDR2 is SNEGSKA in the germline V gene (reference sequence). This CDR3 comprises 15 residues. Primers used in a second PCR of roughly 7 to 12 cycles were a sample-barcoded 5' primer and a J-beta primer mix. TCRdb recomputed calls from the 5' RACE reads with MiXCR, one row per CDR3 protein. The table has some 1.1 million distinct CDR3 sequences, 30% to 40% seen once; the top ten hold around 13%. The authors drew around 9.3 milliliters of peripheral blood from each donor. This TCR was sampled from a man aged 18-30 years in good health. The sample consisted of blood. The chain carries TRBV20-1 and TRBJ1-4, with 11 bases that match TRBD1. This CDR3 reads CSATSPGQGDEKLFF. CDR3 bases: TGCAGTGCTACCAGCCCGGGACAGGGGGATGAAAAACTGTTTTTT.